This TCR beta chain was obtained from a study of cytomegalovirus exposure and HLA in healthy donors (dated by TCRdb to about 2017). Regarding the research as a whole: An earlier analysis of approximately 550 of the donors reported roughly 300 Gb of sequence data and more than 90 million unique TCR beta sequences from about 179 million T cells. An early release covering over 500 HLA-typed donors comprised about 320 gigabases of sequencing data and some 79 million unique TCR sequences. Among the approximately 420 genotyped donors, around 81% belonged to the genetic ancestry cluster associated with self-reported Caucasian donors. The aim of the study was to test whether cataloging public T cell receptors could identify signatures of past pathogen exposure. Using immunosequencing, the study profiled T cell repertoires from approximately 700 subjects and related those repertoires to cytomegalovirus serostatus. In addition to the first cohort of around 670 subjects, a separate validation cohort of 120 different subjects was used. To predict cytomegalovirus infection status, the study brought together high-throughput TCR immunosequencing, statistical association of individual TCRs with disease status, and machine learning. A later analysis re-analyzed previously published TCR beta repertoires from roughly 690 donors and added high-resolution HLA genotyping to study TCR occurrence patterns. The later analysis used no new phenotypic data to find candidate immune exposures, relying instead on TCR beta sequences and their occurrence across donors. In an earlier analysis of 587 of the donors, high-throughput TCR beta sequencing was used to judge whether each TCR beta V gene segment behaved as functional or pseudogenic. Donor age, sex, ethnicity and CMV serostatus were collected together with the repertoire data. Genome-wide SNP genotypes for about 60% of the roughly 700 donors were used in a later genetic analysis, which treated that subset as a discovery cohort. Every repertoire in the discovery cohort had been generated on one and the same sequencing platform. HLA typing covered class I and class II loci at four-digit resolution. The number of typed donors differed by locus: roughly 629-640 for A, B, C, DRB1 and DQB1; some 500 for DQA1; fewer than 610 for DPA1; and roughly 450 for DPB1. About five DR-DQ haplotypes were handled as single units for association and clustering, since linkage in the cohort was strong. Across 398 genotyped donors of the cohort, an average of 235,054 unique TCR beta nucleotide sequences per donor were sequenced, and 15% to 20% of those sequences were non-productive. The full study reports these points: When HLA alleles, especially DR and DQ, strongly co-occurred, attributing TCR associations to individual alleles was difficult. In vitro tests confirmed that a few of the cytomegalovirus-associated TCR beta chains recognize cytomegalovirus antigens. A later genetic analysis associated a missense DCLRE1C variant with V-gene and J-gene trimming of TCR beta chains, and an independent cohort replicated the association. Cytomegalovirus status was reported to be diagnosed by the classifier with high specificity and sensitivity in both the original and validation cohorts. A later analysis found that most CMV-associated TCR beta chains appeared HLA-restricted, with HLA associations seemingly driven largely by CMV exposure. Because some donors lacked HLA typing at each locus, the association tests relied only on the typed subset. According to a later analysis, TCR association rates differed among HLA loci, with DRB1 alleles showing the most associated TCRs and HLA-C alleles showing the fewest. This cohort had only TCR beta chains sequenced, and the lack of alpha or paired-chain data limited which features could be detected. A cluster of highly shared sequence variants was judged likely to represent a technical artifact of the sequencing pipeline. An earlier analysis of approximately 600 of the donors showed that most TCR beta V segments appeared in productive rearrangements either about 90% or about 30% of the time, which broadly matched IMGT annotations. The earlier analysis of almost 600 of the donors excluded about 16 rarely observed V segments, including chromosome 9 orphons, because counts were too low. The only immune exposure information available for the cohort was CMV serostatus. Most TCR sequences were seen in very few donors, while some public TCRs were found in many individuals. The study listed 150 to 200 TCR beta chains as associated with cytomegalovirus. A further reported finding was that TCR beta sequences accurately predicted the HLA-A and HLA-B alleles for most subjects in the first cohort. The authors suggested that the approach could potentially be generalized to other disease states and immunological phenotypes. Linkage disequilibrium might explain the correlated functional status among segregating V segments, but an unknown experimental factor could not be excluded. The 87-base-pair reads could not distinguish some IMGT-functional V segments, including TRBV6-2 and TRBV6-3, so those segments were excluded. A later genetic analysis reported fewer N-insertions in productive TCRs among donors in an Asian-associated ancestry cluster than the roughly 720-donor mean. A later analysis associated 15,000 to 20,000 TCR beta sequences with specific HLA alleles at a false discovery rate of 0.05. Presence/absence analyses assumed roughly uniform sequencing depth across donors, an assumption that may not hold. In a later analysis, several top co-occurrence clusters were reported to appear linked to parvovirus B19, influenza, CMV and Epstein-Barr virus. Compared with equally common non-associated chains, HLA-associated TCR beta chains in a later analysis were more clonally expanded and had lower generation probabilities.

V sheds 6 bases and J sheds 8 bases, leaving 13 bases between their ends. Including the terminal cysteine and phenylalanine, the CDR3 comprises 12 residues. The kept DNA is CDR3 alone, 36 bases in frame from the first base. CDR1 KGHSH and CDR2 LQKENI were looked up in the germline V gene. The cohort was made up of around 720 healthy bone marrow donors. At the time of sampling, all cohort members were nominally healthy, though unrecorded immune exposures were likely present. The donor was CMV seronegative and belonged to the group of 320 or so seronegative cohort members. A peripheral blood sample was collected from each donor, and TCR beta sequencing was performed on peripheral blood mononuclear cells. The Qiagen DNeasy Blood Extraction Kit was used to extract genomic DNA from the blood cell samples. Notes on this clone: No cognate antigen has been identified for it. It has no much larger one-base neighbor in the sample; base qualities were not kept.

The protocol used for the library was the immunoSEQ multiplex PCR assay. For the multiplex PCR, a mixture combining 60 forward primers for TCR Vbeta segments and 13 reverse primers for TCR Jbeta segments was used. A multiplex PCR assay on genomic DNA amplified the CDR3 region of rearranged TCR beta genes. On the Illumina HiSeq System, the amplified TCR beta libraries were sequenced as 87-base-pair reads. Under the source paper's analysis protocol: Across the roughly 640 repertoires, a later analysis counted around 80 million unique TCR beta chains, around 10 million of which were shared by at least two donors. To remove PCR and sequencing errors, raw reads were error-corrected and collapsed into unique sequences using a nearest-neighbor algorithm that merged closely related sequences. To assign V, D and J gene segments, CDR3 sequences were aligned to IMGT reference sequences. For a sequence to be retained, a match of at least six nucleotides was required to both a V gene segment and a J gene segment. Rearrangements were called productive when the CDR3 lacked stop codons and stayed in frame with V and J; all others were non-productive. CDR3 was defined by IMGT convention, running from the second conserved V-encoded cysteine to the conserved J-encoded phenylalanine. Sequences without an unambiguous match to a single V gene segment were excluded from the earlier analysis of approximately 560 of the donors. In an earlier analysis of around 590 of the donors, a V segment was called functional when productive rearrangements were above 56.7%, and segregating when the standard deviation between donors exceeded 5%. A statistical classification framework was built for diagnosing cytomegalovirus status from the catalog of TCR beta chain sequences. A later analysis assigned V and J genes by comparing TCR nucleotide sequences with IMGT/GENE-DB human TR gene sequences. The TCRdist pipeline was used in a later analysis to assign CDR3 sequences and most-parsimonious VDJ recombination scenarios. In a later analysis, each TCR beta chain was defined by its CDR3 amino acid sequence together with its V-gene family, and reads lacking a unique V-gene family were excluded. To address suspected cross-contamination and a sequencing artifact, a later analysis removed 592 highly shared, low-generation-probability nucleotide sequences. A later analysis calculated a clonal expansion index for each public chain from normalized within-repertoire ranks of inferred template counts. In a later analysis, generation probabilities were computed using a VDJ recombination model fitted to out-of-frame rearrangements, and the results were checked against IGoR. In a later analysis, TCR-TCR, TCR-HLA and TCR-CMV co-occurrence was scored with hypergeometric tests, and a repertoire-size bias correction was applied to TCR pairs. To estimate false discovery rates, a later analysis permuted the HLA or CMV assignments 20 times. In a later analysis, co-occurring TCRs were grouped with DBSCAN, and TCRdist sequence similarity was added when clustering was performed within HLA-allele-positive subsets. Repertoires with fewer than 30,000 or more than 120,000 public chains were left out of co-occurrence clustering, as were five repertoires with anomalous nucleotide sharing. Imported from immuneACCESS, the table was reduced by TCRdb to in-frame sequences with V and J called. These copies leave out some clones; in studies compared against another copy, an unresolved V gene accounts for under half, and the cause of the remainder is not known. V and J calls and clone size come straight from that table; D and trimming were deduced from the DNA. For this sample the table gives some 170,000 clones, of which 81% were detected only once. The ten largest clones take up under 2.5% of the sample.

The sequence came from a woman in her 30s in good health and CMV-seronegative. Sample: PBMCs. In this chain, TRBV18 is recombined with TRBJ1-2; there is no confident call for the D gene. The DNA sequence is given as TGTGCCAGCTCTCCGGGATCTGACGGCTACACCTTC. The translation is CASSPGSDGYTF.